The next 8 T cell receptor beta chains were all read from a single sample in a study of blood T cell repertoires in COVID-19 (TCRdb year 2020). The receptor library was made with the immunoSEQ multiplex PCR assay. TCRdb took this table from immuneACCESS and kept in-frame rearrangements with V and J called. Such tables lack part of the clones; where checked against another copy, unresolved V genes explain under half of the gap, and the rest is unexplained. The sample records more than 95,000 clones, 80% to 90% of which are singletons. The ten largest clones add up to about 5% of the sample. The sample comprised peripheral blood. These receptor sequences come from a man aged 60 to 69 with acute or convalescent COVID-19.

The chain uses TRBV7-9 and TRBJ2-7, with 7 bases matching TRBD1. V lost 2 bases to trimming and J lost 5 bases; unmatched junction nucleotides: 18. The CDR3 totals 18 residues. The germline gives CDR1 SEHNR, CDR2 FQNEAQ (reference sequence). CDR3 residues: CASSLLRSTGPARHEQYF. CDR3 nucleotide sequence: TGTGCCAGCAGCTTATTGCGTTCGACAGGGCCCGCTAGGCACGAGCAGTACTTC.

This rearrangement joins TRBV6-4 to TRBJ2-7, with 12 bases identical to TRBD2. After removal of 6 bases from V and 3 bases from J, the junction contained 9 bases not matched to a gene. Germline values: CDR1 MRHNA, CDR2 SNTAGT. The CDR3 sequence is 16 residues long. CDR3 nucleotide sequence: TGTGCCAGCAGCCATCAACTAGCGGGAGGTCTCTACGAGCAGTACTTC. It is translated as CASSHQLAGGLYEQYF.

The CDR3: CASSRQGVFYNEQFF. CDR3 DNA sequence: TGTGCCAGCAGTCGACAGGGAGTGTTTTACAATGAGCAGTTCTTC. The rearrangement joins TRBV6-2 or TRBV6-3 to TRBJ2-1, with 7 bases identical to TRBD1. V lost 5 bases and J lost 4; bases outside the gene matches: 8. Germline values: CDR1 MNHEY, CDR2 SVGEGT. The CDR3 is 15 amino acids.

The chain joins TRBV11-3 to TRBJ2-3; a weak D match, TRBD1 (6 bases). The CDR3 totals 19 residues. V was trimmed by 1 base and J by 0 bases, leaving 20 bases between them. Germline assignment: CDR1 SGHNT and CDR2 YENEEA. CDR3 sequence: CASSLVVGSGQTSTDTQYF. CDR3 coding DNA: TGTGCCAGCAGCTTAGTAGTGGGGTCCGGACAGACAAGCACAGATACGCAGTATTTT.

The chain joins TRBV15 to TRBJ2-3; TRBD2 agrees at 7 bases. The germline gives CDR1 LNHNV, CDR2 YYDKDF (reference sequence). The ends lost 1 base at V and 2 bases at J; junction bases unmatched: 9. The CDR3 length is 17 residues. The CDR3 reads CATSRGGWGRDTDTQYF. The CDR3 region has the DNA TGTGCCACCAGCAGAGGAGGTTGGGGGAGGGACACAGATACGCAGTATTTT.

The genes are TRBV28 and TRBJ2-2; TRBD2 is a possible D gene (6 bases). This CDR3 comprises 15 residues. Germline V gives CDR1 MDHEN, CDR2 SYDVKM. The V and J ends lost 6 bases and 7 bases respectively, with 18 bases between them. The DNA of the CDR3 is TGTGCCAGCAGCGACGGGAGAGGGTATAGCGGGGAGCTGTTTTTT. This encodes CASSDGRGYSGELFF. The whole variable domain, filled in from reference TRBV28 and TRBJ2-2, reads DVKVTQSSRYLVKRTGEKVFLECVQDMDHENMFWYRQDPGLGLRLIYFSYDVKMKEKGDIPEGYSVSREKKERFSLILESASTNQTSMYLCASSDGRGYSGELFFGEGSRLTVL.

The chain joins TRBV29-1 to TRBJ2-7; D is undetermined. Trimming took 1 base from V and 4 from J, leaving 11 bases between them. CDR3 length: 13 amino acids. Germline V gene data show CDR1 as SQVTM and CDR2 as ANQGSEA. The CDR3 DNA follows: TGCAGCGTTGAAGGACTGACCGCTTACGAGCAGTACTTC. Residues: CSVEGLTAYEQYF.

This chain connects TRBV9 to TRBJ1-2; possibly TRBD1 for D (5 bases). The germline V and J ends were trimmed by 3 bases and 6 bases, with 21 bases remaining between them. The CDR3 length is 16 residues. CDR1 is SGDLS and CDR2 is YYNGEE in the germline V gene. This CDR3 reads CASSARRTSMGHGYTF. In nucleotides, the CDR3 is TGTGCCAGCAGCGCCCGTAGAACCTCTATGGGGCATGGCTACACCTTC.